This entry describes one TCR beta chain. PCR primers comprised 60 Vbeta and 13 Jbeta primers. The protocol was immunoSEQ multiplex PCR, while the TCRdb copy is restricted to in-frame clones and leaves out a portion. Altogether roughly 200,000 clones are present, 79% being singletons, with the ten largest covering about 4.4%. This sample stems from a study of cytomegalovirus exposure and HLA in healthy donors. Study details: From about 180 million T cells, an earlier analysis saw approximately 110 million unique TCR beta sequences.

Sequenced input: PBMCs. This sequence originates from a woman in her thirties in good health and CMV-seropositive.

CDR3 sequence (DNA): TGTGCCAGCAGCTTGGGAGGGCAGGGTGGCCACGAGCAGTACTTC. It encodes CASSLGGQGGHEQYF. V gene TRBV11-3 combines with J gene TRBJ2-7; 7 nucleotides match TRBD2. Germline loops: CDR1 SGHNT, CDR2 YENEEA. V trimming: 3 bases; J trimming: 5 bases; junction bases outside the gene matches: 10. The CDR3 contains 15 residues. The full variable domain, with the rest looked up from reference TRBV11-3 and TRBJ2-7, is EAGVVQSPRYKIIEKKQPVAFWCNPISGHNTLYWYLQNLGQGPELLIRYENEEAVDDSQLPKDRFSAERLKGVDSTLKIQPAELGDSAVYLCASSLGGQGGHEQYFGPGTRLTVT.